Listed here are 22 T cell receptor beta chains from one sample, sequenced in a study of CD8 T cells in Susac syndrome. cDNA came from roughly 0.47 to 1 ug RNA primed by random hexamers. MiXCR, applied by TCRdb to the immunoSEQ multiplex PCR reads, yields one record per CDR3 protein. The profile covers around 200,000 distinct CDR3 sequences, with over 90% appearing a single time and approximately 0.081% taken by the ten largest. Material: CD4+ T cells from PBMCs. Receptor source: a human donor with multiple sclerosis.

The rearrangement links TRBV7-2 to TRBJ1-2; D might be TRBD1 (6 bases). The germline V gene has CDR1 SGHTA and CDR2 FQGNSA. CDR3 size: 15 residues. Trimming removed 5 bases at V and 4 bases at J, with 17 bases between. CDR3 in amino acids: CASSPRAGERYGYTF. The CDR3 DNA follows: TGTGCCAGCAGCCCCCGGGCAGGGGAACGCTATGGCTACACCTTC.

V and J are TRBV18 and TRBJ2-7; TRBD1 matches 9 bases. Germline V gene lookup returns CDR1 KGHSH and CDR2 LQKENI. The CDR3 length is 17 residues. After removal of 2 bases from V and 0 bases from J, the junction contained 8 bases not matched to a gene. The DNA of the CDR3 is TGTGCCAGCTCACCAGGGACAGGGCCTGTCACCTCCTACGAGCAGTACGTC. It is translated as CASSPGTGPVTSYEQYV.

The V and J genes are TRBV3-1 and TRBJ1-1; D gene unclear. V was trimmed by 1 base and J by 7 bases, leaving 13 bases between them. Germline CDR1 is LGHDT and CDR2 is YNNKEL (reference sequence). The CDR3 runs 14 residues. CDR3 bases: TGTGCCAGCAGCCAAGGGGTGGTTGGGGTTGAAGCTTTCTTT. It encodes CASSQGVVGVEAFF.

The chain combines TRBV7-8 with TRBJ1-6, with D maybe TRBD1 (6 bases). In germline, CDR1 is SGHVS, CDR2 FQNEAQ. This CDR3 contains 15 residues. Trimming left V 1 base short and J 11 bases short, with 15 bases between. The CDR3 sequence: CASSLEGRGTAPLHF. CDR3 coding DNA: TGTGCCAGCAGCTTAGAGGGCAGGGGAACGGCACCCCTCCACTTT.

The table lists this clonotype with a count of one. This chain's CDR3 is CSAGLPGGNEQFF. The CDR3 DNA sequence: TGCAGTGCTGGCCTACCGGGAGGGAATGAGCAGTTCTTC. V is TRBV20-1 and J is TRBJ2-1; 8 nucleotides agree with TRBD2. V lost 5 bases to trimming and J lost 7 bases; unmatched junction nucleotides: 7. The CDR3 runs to 13 residues. Germline CDR1 and CDR2: DFQATT and SNEGSKA (reference sequence).

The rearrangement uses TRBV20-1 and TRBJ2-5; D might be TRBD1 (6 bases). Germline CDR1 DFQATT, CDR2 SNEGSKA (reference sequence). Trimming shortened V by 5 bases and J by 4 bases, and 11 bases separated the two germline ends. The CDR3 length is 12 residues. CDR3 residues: CSADPRGETQYF. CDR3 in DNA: TGCAGTGCTGACCCCAGGGGAGAGACCCAGTACTTC.

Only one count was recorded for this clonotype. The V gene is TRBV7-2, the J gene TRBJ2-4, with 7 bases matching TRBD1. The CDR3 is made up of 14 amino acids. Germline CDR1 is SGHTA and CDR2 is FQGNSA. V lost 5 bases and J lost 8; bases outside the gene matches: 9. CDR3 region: CASSPQGNRDIQYF. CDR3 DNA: TGTGCCAGCAGCCCACAGGGGAATAGGGACATTCAGTACTTC.

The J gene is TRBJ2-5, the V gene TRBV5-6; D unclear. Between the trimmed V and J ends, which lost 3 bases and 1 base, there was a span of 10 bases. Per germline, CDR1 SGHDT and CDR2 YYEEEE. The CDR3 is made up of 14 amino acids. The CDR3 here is CASSSPAIQETQYF. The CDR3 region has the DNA TGTGCCAGCAGCTCCCCAGCAATCCAAGAGACCCAGTACTTC.

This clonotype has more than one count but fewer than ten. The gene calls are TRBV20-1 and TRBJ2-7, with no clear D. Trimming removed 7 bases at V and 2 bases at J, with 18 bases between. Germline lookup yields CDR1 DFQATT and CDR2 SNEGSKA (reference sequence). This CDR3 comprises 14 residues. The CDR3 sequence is CSVTKTGPPYEQYF. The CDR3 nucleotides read TGCAGTGTTACAAAAACCGGGCCCCCCTACGAGCAGTACTTC.

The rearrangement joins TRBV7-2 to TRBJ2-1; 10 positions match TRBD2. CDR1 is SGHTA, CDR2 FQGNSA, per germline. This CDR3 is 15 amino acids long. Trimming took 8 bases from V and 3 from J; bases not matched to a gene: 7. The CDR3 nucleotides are TGTGCCAGCCACCGTTCTAGCGGGGGCTACAATGAGCAGTTCTTC. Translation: CASHRSSGGYNEQFF.

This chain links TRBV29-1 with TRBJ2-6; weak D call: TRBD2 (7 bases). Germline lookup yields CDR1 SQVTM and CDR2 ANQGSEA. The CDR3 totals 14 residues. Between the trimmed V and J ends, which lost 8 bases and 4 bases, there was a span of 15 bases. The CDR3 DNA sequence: TGCAGCCCGCCCGGGGGGCCCGGGGCCAACGTCCTGACTTTC. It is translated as CSPPGGPGANVLTF.

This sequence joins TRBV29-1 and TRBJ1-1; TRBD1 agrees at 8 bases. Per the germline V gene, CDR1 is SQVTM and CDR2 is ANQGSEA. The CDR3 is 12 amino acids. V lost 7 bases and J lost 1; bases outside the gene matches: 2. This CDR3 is CSGDRGNTEAFF. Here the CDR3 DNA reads TGCAGCGGCGACAGGGGGAACACTGAAGCTTTCTTT.

In DNA form, the CDR3 reads TGTGCCTGGAGTGGTCCTAATCAGCCCCAGCATTTT. Its translation is CAWSGPNQPQHF. The V and J genes are TRBV30 and TRBJ1-5, with D uncertain. Per germline, CDR1 GTSNPN and CDR2 SVGIG (reference sequence). Trimming took off 1 base at V and 4 bases at J, with 5 bases between the two ends. The CDR3 totals 12 residues.

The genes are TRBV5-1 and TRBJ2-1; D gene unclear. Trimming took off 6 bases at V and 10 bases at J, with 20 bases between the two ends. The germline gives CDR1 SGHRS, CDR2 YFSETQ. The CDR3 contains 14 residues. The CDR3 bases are TGCGCCAGCACTCTGGACCGCGTGTTCGGGGAGCAGTTCTTC. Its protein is CASTLDRVFGEQFF.

CDR3 sequence reads: CASSPWTSGGFTDTQYF. The CDR3 DNA follows: TGTGCCAGCAGCCCCTGGACTAGCGGGGGTTTCACAGATACGCAGTATTTT. The chain is built from TRBV3-1 and TRBJ2-3, with TRBD2 matching 13 bases. The CDR3 length is 17 residues. V gave up 4 bases and J gave up 2 bases; unmatched junction bases: 6. Germline-derived CDR1 and CDR2 are LGHDT and YNNKEL (reference sequence).

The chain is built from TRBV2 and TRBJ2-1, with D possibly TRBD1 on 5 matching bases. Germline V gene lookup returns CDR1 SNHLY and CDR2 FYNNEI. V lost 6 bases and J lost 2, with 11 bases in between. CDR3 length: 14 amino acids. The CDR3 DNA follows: TGTGCCAGCAGAAGGGGCGGAACCTACAATGAGCAGTTCTTC. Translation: CASRRGGTYNEQFF.

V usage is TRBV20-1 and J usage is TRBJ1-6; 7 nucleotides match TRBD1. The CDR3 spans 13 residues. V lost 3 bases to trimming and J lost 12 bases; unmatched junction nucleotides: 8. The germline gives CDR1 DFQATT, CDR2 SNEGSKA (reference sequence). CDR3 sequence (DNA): TGCAGTGCTAGTAAGGGACAGATAATACCCCTCCACTTT. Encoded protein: CSASKGQIIPLHF.

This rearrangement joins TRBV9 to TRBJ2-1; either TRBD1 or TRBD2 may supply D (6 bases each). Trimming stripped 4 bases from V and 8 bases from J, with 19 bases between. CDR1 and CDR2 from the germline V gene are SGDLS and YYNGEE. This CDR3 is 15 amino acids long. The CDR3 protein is CASSLGGDPSHEQFF. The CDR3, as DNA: TGTGCCAGCAGCTTGGGGGGCGATCCTTCCCATGAGCAGTTCTTC.

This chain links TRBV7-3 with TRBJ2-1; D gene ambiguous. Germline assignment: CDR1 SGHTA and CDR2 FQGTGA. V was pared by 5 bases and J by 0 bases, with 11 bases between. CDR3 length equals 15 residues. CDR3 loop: CASSPRPDSYNEQFF. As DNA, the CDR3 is TGTGCCAGCAGCCCGCGACCGGACTCCTACAATGAGCAGTTCTTC.

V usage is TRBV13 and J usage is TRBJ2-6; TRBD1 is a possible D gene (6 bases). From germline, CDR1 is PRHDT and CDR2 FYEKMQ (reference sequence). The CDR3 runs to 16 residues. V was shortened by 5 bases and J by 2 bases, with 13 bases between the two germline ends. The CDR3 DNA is TGTGCCAGCAGCACCCTAGCAGGGGCTGGGGCCAACGTCCTGACTTTC. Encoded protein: CASSTLAGAGANVLTF.

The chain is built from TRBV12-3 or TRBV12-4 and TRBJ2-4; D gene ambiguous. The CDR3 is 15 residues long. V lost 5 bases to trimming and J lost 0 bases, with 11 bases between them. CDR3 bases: TGTGCCAGCAGTATGCGCGCCTTAGCCAAAAACATTCAGTACTTC. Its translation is CASSMRALAKNIQYF.

The CDR3 DNA reads TGCAGCGCGCTCTACAGGGATCAGCCCCAGCATTTT. It specifies CSALYRDQPQHF. J is TRBJ1-5 and V is TRBV29-1, with a weak D call TRBD1 (6 bases). Trimming took off 7 bases at V and 5 bases at J, with 12 bases between the two ends. Germline CDR1 and CDR2: SQVTM and ANQGSEA. The CDR3 runs 12 residues. The full variable domain, in which reference TRBV29-1 and TRBJ1-5 provide the parts outside the CDR3, is SAVISQKPSRDICQRGTSLTIQCQVDSQVTMMFWYRQQPGQSLTLIATANQGSEATYESGFVIDKFPISRPNLTFSTLTVSNMSPEDSSIYLCSALYRDQPQHFGDGTRLSIL.